This record covers a single T cell receptor (beta chain). The antigen is not known. Unique molecular identifiers tagged the TCR beta cDNA libraries. TCRdb redid the calling of the PCR reads with MiXCR, one entry per CDR3 protein. Here the sample spans around 710,000 distinct CDR3 sequences, more than 45% being singletons. The data were obtained in a study of post-analysis software for immune sequencing data. Overall study context: Relapsing-remitting, secondary progressive and progressive-relapsing multiple sclerosis were all included among the disease courses.

Findings and limits, study-wide: Multiple sclerosis was associated with a significant reduction in normalized Chao1 diversity relative to controls. With F measure, samples from one preparation batch clustered together strongly. With TRBV5-6, TRBV5-1 and TRBV20-1 included, several TRBV segments were more frequent in patients than in controls.

Trimming took off 0 bases at V and 5 bases at J, with 6 bases between the two ends. Germline assignment: CDR1 SGDLS and CDR2 YYNGEE. The CDR3 is 12 residues long. This receptor was obtained from a girl aged 5 to 17 with multiple sclerosis. Sequenced: blood. The chain links TRBV9 to TRBJ2-7, with unresolved D. CDR3 sequence reads: CASSVVDDEQYF. For the CDR3, the DNA is TGTGCCAGCAGCGTAGTGGACGACGAGCAGTACTTC.